The 25 T cell receptor beta chains below all came from one sample that was sequenced in a study of shared clonotypes between healthy human individuals. Libraries were prepared by immunoSEQ multiplex PCR; TCRdb keeps only in-frame clonotypes and omits some of them. In the table there are some 980,000 clones, approximately 80% of which are singletons. Sequencing input: memory CD4+ T cells sorted from blood. Subset given: CD45RA-negative fraction. The receptors originated from a young man in good health.

J is TRBJ2-2 and V is TRBV2; 8 bases align to TRBD2. The trim removed 8 bases at V and 5 bases at J, leaving 7 bases unmatched. This CDR3 has 14 amino acids. CDR1 and CDR2 from the germline V gene are SNHLY and FYNNEI. This chain's CDR3 is CASSVAGSTGELFF. In nucleotides, the CDR3 is TGTGCCAGCTCAGTAGCGGGGTCGACCGGGGAGCTGTTTTTT.

This chain connects TRBV28 to TRBJ2-7; no clear D gene. The V end was cut by 5 bases, the J end by 1 base, with 18 bases between. The CDR3 loop spans 16 amino acids. Looked up from germline, CDR1 is MDHEN and CDR2 is SYDVKM. CDR3 protein: CASSPSKTPYSYEQYF. The CDR3 DNA is TGTGCCAGCAGTCCATCCAAGACCCCCTATTCCTACGAGCAGTACTTC. The complete variable domain, with remaining parts taken from reference TRBV28 and TRBJ2-7, reads DVKVTQSSRYLVKRTGEKVFLECVQDMDHENMFWYRQDPGLGLRLIYFSYDVKMKEKGDIPEGYSVSREKKERFSLILESASTNQTSMYLCASSPSKTPYSYEQYFGPGTRLTVT.

As regards this clone: This specimen includes other DNA sequences encoding the same CDR3. The V and J genes are TRBV5-1 and TRBJ1-2, with no clear D. CDR3 size: 13 residues. The germline V and J ends were trimmed by 1 base and 4 bases, with 8 bases remaining between them. Germline CDR1 is SGHRS and CDR2 is YFSETQ. The CDR3 here is CASSLPEGYGYTF. The CDR3 DNA is TGCGCCAGCAGCTTGCCGGAGGGCTATGGCTACACCTTC.

In this sample, this clone turned up once. This chain links TRBV18 with TRBJ1-2; maybe TRBD1 (5 bases). CDR1 KGHSH and CDR2 LQKENI come from the germline V gene. The CDR3 length is 15 residues. Deletions cut 0 bases from V and 4 bases from J, with 12 bases between. The CDR3 region is CASSPPLQVTYGYTF. CDR3 in DNA: TGTGCCAGCTCACCACCCTTACAGGTGACCTATGGCTACACCTTC. Full variable domain (rest looked up from reference TRBV18 and TRBJ1-2): NAGVMQNPRHLVRRRGQEARLRCSPMKGHSHVYWYRQLPEEGLKFMVYLQKENIIDESGMPKERFSAEFPKEGPSILRIQQVVRGDSAAYFCASSPPLQVTYGYTFGSGTRLTVV.

This chain uses TRBV7-2 with TRBJ2-5; 10 nucleotides match TRBD1. The trim removed 3 bases at V and 2 bases at J, leaving 9 bases unmatched. The length of the CDR3 is 17 residues. CDR1 is SGHTA, CDR2 FQGNSA, per germline. The CDR3 DNA is TGTGCCAGCAGCTTCTTACGATGGACAGGGGGACAAGAGACCCAGTACTTC. It encodes CASSFLRWTGGQETQYF.

The chain combines TRBV5-1 with TRBJ1-2, with D possibly being TRBD1 (5 bases). Trimming took 4 bases from V and 4 from J, leaving 14 bases between them. The CDR3 length is 14 residues. Germline values: CDR1 SGHRS, CDR2 YFSETQ. The CDR3 protein is CASSPQGSGYGYTF. The DNA of the CDR3 is TGCGCCAGCAGCCCGCAGGGCTCCGGCTATGGCTACACCTTC. Full variable domain (missing parts from reference TRBV5-1 and TRBJ1-2): KAGVTQTPRYLIKTRGQQVTLSCSPISGHRSVSWYQQTPGQGLQFLFEYFSETQRNKGNFPGRFSGRQFSNSRSEMNVSTLELGDSALYLCASSPQGSGYGYTFGSGTRLTVV.

The chain employs TRBV7-2 and TRBJ2-7, with 10 bases aligning to TRBD2. The CDR3 is made up of 15 amino acids. CDR1 SGHTA and CDR2 FQGNSA come from the germline V gene. V shed 5 bases, J shed 0 bases, and the junction held 4 bases outside the gene matches. Here the CDR3 reads CASSVASGSSYEQYF. CDR3 coding DNA: TGTGCCAGCAGCGTCGCTAGCGGGAGCTCCTACGAGCAGTACTTC.

The gene calls are TRBV9 and TRBJ2-3; 7 nucleotides align to TRBD2. The J segment lost 1 base and the V segment lost 0 bases, leaving 5 bases of the junction unmatched. In germline, CDR1 is SGDLS, CDR2 YYNGEE. The CDR3 extends over 16 amino acids. CDR3: CASSVEAGRRTDTQYF. The DNA of the CDR3 is TGTGCCAGCAGCGTAGAAGCGGGAAGACGCACAGATACGCAGTATTTT.

The chain recombines TRBV5-1 with TRBJ2-7; TRBD1 is a possible D gene (6 bases). The V and J ends lost 0 bases and 5 bases respectively, with 12 bases between them. The CDR3 sequence is 14 residues long. Germline V lookup: CDR1 SGHRS, CDR2 YFSETQ. Here the CDR3 reads CASSLGQGPDEQYF. The CDR3 DNA is TGCGCCAGCAGCTTGGGGCAGGGGCCAGACGAGCAGTACTTC.

The chain is built from TRBV5-1 and TRBJ2-5; D remains unclear. CDR3 size: 12 residues. Per germline, CDR1 SGHRS and CDR2 YFSETQ. Deletions cut 5 bases from V and 1 base from J, with 6 bases between. The CDR3, as DNA: TGCGCCAGCAGAATTAGCCAAGAGACCCAGTACTTC. It yields the protein CASRISQETQYF.

Regarding this clone: This specimen includes other DNA sequences encoding the same CDR3. Here the CDR3 DNA reads TGTGCCAGCAGTGTGGGGACGAATGAGCAGTTCTTC. Protein sequence: CASSVGTNEQFF. The chain couples TRBV2 to TRBJ2-1; D is perhaps TRBD1 or TRBD2 (5 bases each). Germline-derived CDR1 and CDR2 are SNHLY and FYNNEI. The CDR3 spans 12 residues. Trimming took off 4 bases at V and 7 bases at J, with 8 bases between the two ends.

The V call is TRBV10-1, the J call TRBJ1-5; D possibly corresponds to TRBD1 (6 bases). The CDR3 contains 15 residues. Deletions cut 6 bases from V and 2 bases from J, with 14 bases between. CDR1 is WNHNN and CDR2 is SYGVQD in the germline V gene (reference sequence). The CDR3 DNA reads TGCGCCAGCAGGTCCTGGACAGTGTGCAATCAGCCCCAGCATTTT. Its translation is CASRSWTVCNQPQHF.

This chain joins TRBV5-1 and TRBJ2-3; the D is unclear. Deletions cut 2 bases from V and 0 bases from J, with 7 bases between. This CDR3 has 14 amino acids. The germline V gene has CDR1 SGHRS and CDR2 YFSETQ. CDR3 coding DNA: TGCGCCAGCAGCTTTCTCGACAGCACAGATACGCAGTATTTT. It codes for CASSFLDSTDTQYF.

The chain recombines TRBV29-1 with TRBJ2-1; 14 nucleotides agree with TRBD2. V lost 6 bases, J lost 3 bases, and 4 bases stayed unmatched. The CDR3 runs to 15 residues. Germline CDR1 and CDR2: SQVTM and ANQGSEA. The CDR3 DNA follows: TGCAGCGTGCTAGGGACTAGCGGGAGCTACAATGAGCAGTTCTTC. Residues: CSVLGTSGSYNEQFF.

The rearrangement joins TRBV5-5 to TRBJ2-5; no reliable D call. The CDR3 totals 12 residues. V was pared by 4 bases and J by 5 bases, with 9 bases between. Germline-derived CDR1 and CDR2 are SGHKS and YYEKEE (reference sequence). DNA for the CDR3: TGTGCCAGCAGCATGTCGGAGGAGACCCAGTACTTC. Translated, it gives CASSMSEETQYF.

This chain joins TRBV29-1 and TRBJ2-3; 7 bases match TRBD1. Per the germline V gene, CDR1 is SQVTM and CDR2 is ANQGSEA. V lost 5 bases to trimming and J lost 1 base; unmatched junction nucleotides: 6. The CDR3 totals 14 residues. The CDR3 region is CSVSGQTGTDTQYF. The CDR3 nucleotides read TGCAGCGTTTCGGGACAGACGGGCACAGATACGCAGTATTTT.

The chain couples TRBV5-6 to TRBJ2-7, with D uncertain. CDR1 and CDR2 from the germline V gene are SGHDT and YYEEEE. This CDR3 is 14 amino acids long. Trimming removed 4 bases at V and 0 bases at J, with 11 bases between. CDR3 residues: CASSTEPRSYEQYF. The CDR3 DNA sequence: TGTGCCAGCAGCACGGAACCTCGCTCCTACGAGCAGTACTTC.

This clone was counted a few times. A read error is possible here, since a much larger clone lies one base away. This CDR3 is also generated by other DNA sequences in the sample. The CDR3 protein is CASSFDRYEQYF. DNA for the CDR3: TGTGCCAGCAGCTTTGACAGATACGAGCAGTACTTC. The rearrangement links TRBV5-4 to TRBJ2-7; maybe TRBD1 (5 bases). The CDR3 has 12 residues. In germline, CDR1 is SGHNT, CDR2 YYREEE (reference sequence). V shed 2 bases and J shed 4 bases, with 7 bases lying between them.

The chain employs TRBV7-9 and TRBJ2-3; TRBD2 matches 12 bases. The trim removed 5 bases at V and 2 bases at J, leaving 5 bases unmatched. The length of the CDR3 is 16 residues. The germline V gene encodes CDR1 SEHNR and CDR2 FQNEAQ (reference sequence). The CDR3 protein is CASSQTSGGTTDTQYF. The CDR3 nucleotides are TGTGCCAGCAGCCAAACTAGCGGGGGGACCACAGATACGCAGTATTTT.

V gene TRBV5-1 combines with J gene TRBJ2-7, with D perhaps matching TRBD1 (6 bases). The CDR3 length is 14 residues. The germline V gene has CDR1 SGHRS and CDR2 YFSETQ. V lost 5 bases, J lost 4 bases, and 16 bases lay in between. CDR3 protein: CASSLIPGQYEQYF. DNA of the CDR3: TGCGCCAGCAGTCTCATCCCGGGACAATACGAGCAGTACTTC.

Notes on this clone: Other DNA sequences from this sample encode an identical CDR3 as well. V gene TRBV6-5 combines with J gene TRBJ2-2; D might be TRBD1 or TRBD2, each matching 5 bases. This CDR3 has 15 residues. Trimming took 6 bases from V and 0 from J, leaving 11 bases between them. The germline CDR1 and CDR2 sequences are MNHEY and SVGAGI. The CDR3 protein is CASSPGTANTGELFF. The CDR3 region has the DNA TGTGCCAGCAGCCCAGGGACGGCGAACACCGGGGAGCTGTTTTTT.

This chain uses TRBV27 with TRBJ1-6; no definite D call. The germline V and J ends were trimmed by 4 bases and 6 bases, with 10 bases remaining between them. CDR1 MNHEY and CDR2 SMNVEV come from the germline V gene (reference sequence). The CDR3 extends over 14 amino acids. In DNA, the CDR3 is TGTGCCAGCAGTTGGCAGTTGATTAATTCACCCCTCCACTTT. It encodes CASSWQLINSPLHF.

The chain couples TRBV5-1 to TRBJ1-2, with a possible D match to TRBD1 (6 bases). Germline V CDR1 and CDR2: SGHRS, YFSETQ. Trimming stripped 1 base from V and 7 bases from J, with 11 bases between. The CDR3 runs to 13 residues. The CDR3 nucleotides are TGCGCCAGCAGCTTGTCCGGGGGCCTTGGCTACACCTTC. It specifies CASSLSGGLGYTF.

The rearrangement joins TRBV11-2 to TRBJ2-2; D ambiguous. V was cut by 3 bases and J by 7 bases, with 9 bases left in between. The V gene's germline CDR1 is SGHAT and CDR2 FQNNGV. The CDR3 extends over 13 amino acids. CDR3 sequence reads: CASSFGGGGELFF. Here the CDR3 DNA reads TGTGCCAGCAGCTTCGGCGGCGGCGGGGAGCTGTTTTTT.

V and J are TRBV2 and TRBJ1-3, with D possibly matching TRBD1 (6 bases). The V gene's germline CDR1 is SNHLY and CDR2 FYNNEI. Between the trimmed V and J ends, which lost 9 bases and 0 bases, there was a span of 9 bases. The CDR3 is 13 residues long. The CDR3 spells CASAGDSGNTIYF. DNA of the CDR3: TGTGCCAGTGCAGGGGACTCTGGAAACACCATATATTTT.